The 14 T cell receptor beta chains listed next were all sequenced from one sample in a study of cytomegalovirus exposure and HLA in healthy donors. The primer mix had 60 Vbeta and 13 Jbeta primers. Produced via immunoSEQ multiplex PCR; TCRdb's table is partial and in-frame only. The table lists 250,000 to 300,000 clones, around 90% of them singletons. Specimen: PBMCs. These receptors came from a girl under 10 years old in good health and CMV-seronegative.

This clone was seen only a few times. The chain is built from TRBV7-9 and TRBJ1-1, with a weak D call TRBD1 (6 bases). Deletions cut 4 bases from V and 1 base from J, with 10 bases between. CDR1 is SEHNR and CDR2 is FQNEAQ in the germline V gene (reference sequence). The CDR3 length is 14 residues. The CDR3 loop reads CASSYQTGNTEAFF. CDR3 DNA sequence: TGTGCCAGCAGCTACCAGACAGGGAACACTGAAGCTTTCTTT.

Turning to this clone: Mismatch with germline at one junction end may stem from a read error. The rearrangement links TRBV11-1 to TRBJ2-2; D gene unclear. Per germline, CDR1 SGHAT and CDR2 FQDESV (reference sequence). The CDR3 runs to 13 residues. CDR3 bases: TGTGCCGGCAGCCCTAGAATGGCCGGGGAGCTGTTTTTT. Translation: CAGSPRMAGELFF. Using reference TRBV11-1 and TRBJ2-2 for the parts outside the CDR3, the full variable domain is EAEVAQSPRYKITEKSQAVAFWCDPISGHATLYWYRQILGQGPELLVQFQDESVVDDSQLPKDRFSAERLKGVDSTLKIQPAELGDSAMYLCAGSPRMAGELFFGEGSRLTVL.

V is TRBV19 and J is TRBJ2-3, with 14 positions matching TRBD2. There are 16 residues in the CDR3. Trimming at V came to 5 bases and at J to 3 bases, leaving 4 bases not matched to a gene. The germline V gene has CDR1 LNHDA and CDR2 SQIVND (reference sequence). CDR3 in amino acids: CASSGTSGSITDTQYF. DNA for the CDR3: TGTGCCAGTAGTGGGACTAGCGGGAGTATTACAGATACGCAGTATTTT. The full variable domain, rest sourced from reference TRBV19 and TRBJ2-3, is DGGITQSPKYLFRKEGQNVTLSCEQNLNHDAMYWYRQDPGQGLRLIYYSQIVNDFQKGDIAEGYSVSREKKESFPLTVTSAQKNPTAFYLCASSGTSGSITDTQYFGPGTRLTVL.

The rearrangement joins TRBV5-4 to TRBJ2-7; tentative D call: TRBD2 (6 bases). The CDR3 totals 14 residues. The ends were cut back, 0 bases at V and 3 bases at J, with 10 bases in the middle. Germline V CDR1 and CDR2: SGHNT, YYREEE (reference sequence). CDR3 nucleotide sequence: TGTGCCAGCAGCTTGGACAAGACTAGCTACGAGCAGTACTTC. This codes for CASSLDKTSYEQYF.

Here the CDR3 reads CASSPTRDRINYGYTF. CDR3 nucleotides: TGTGCCAGCAGTCCCACCCGGGACAGAATAAACTATGGCTACACCTTC. The chain combines TRBV27 with TRBJ1-2; 7 bases line up with TRBD1. Germline CDR1 reads MNHEY; CDR2 reads SMNVEV (reference sequence). CDR3 length: 16 residues. Losses at the gene ends were 5 bases for V and 2 bases for J; bases not matched to a gene: 11.

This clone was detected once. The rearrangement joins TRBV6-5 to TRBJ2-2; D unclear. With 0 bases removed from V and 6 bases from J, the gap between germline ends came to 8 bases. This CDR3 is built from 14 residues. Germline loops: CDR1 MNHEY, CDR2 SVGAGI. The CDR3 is CASSYSTGPGELFF. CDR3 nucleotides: TGTGCCAGCAGTTACTCGACTGGTCCCGGGGAGCTGTTTTTT.

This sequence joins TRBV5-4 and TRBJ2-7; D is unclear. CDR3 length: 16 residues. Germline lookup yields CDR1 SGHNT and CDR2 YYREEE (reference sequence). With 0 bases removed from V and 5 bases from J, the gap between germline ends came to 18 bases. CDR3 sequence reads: CASSLGSSFGGDEQYF. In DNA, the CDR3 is TGTGCCAGCAGCTTGGGGTCGTCTTTCGGTGGAGACGAGCAGTACTTC. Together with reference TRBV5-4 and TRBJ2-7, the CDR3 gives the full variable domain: ETGVTQSPTHLIKTRGQQVTLRCSSQSGHNTVSWYQQALGQGPQFIFQYYREEENGRGNFPPRFSGLQFPNYSSELNVNALELDDSALYLCASSLGSSFGGDEQYFGPGTRLTVT.

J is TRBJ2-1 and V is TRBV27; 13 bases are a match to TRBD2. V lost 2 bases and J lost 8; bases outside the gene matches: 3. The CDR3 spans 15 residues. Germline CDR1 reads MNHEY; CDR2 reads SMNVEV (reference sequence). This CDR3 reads CASSLGTSGNDEQFF. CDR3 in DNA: TGTGCCAGCAGTTTAGGGACTAGCGGGAATGATGAGCAGTTCTTC.

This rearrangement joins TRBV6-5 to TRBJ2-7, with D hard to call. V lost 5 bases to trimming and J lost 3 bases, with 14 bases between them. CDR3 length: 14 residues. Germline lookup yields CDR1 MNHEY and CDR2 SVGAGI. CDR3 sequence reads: CASSVPTNYYEQYF. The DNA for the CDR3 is TGTGCCAGCAGTGTTCCAACTAACTACTACGAGCAGTACTTC.

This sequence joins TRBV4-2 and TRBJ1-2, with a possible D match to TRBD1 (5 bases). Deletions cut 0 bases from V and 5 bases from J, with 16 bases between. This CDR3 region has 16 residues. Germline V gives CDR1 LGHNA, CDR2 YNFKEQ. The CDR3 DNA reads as TGTGCCAGCAGCCAAGATAGTTTCGGGGGAGAGTATGGCTACACCTTC. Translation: CASSQDSFGGEYGYTF.

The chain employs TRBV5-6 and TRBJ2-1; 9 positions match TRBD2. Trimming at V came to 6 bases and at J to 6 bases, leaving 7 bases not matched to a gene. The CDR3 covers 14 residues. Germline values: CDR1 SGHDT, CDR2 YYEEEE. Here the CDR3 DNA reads TGTGCCAGCACATCGGGACTAGCCCTCAATGAGCAGTTCTTC. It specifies CASTSGLALNEQFF.

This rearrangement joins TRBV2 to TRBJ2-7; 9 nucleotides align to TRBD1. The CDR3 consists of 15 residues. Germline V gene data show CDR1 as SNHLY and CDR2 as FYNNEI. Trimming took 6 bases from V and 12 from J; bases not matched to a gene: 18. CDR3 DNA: TGTGCCAGCAGAGTTGCCACTGCGGAACAGGGGGCCCGGTACTTC. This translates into CASRVATAEQGARYF.

The CDR3 here is CASSSRVSPLHF. In nucleotides, the CDR3 is TGTGCCAGCAGCTCGCGAGTGTCACCCCTCCACTTT. The J gene is TRBJ1-6, the V gene TRBV5-6; D not resolved. The CDR3 contains 12 residues. Germline CDR1 reads SGHDT; CDR2 reads YYEEEE. V was cut by 3 bases and J by 10 bases, with 8 bases left in between.

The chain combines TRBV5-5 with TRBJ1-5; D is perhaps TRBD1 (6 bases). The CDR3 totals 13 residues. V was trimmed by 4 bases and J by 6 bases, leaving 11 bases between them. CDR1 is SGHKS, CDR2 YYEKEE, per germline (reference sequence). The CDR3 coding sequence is TGTGCCAGCAGCCCGAGGACAGCTCAGCCCCAGCATTTT. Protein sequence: CASSPRTAQPQHF.